The following is a TCR beta chain sequence with its context. What it binds is unknown. This specimen comes from a study of T-cell memory formation after mild COVID-19. The wider study: The two donors had largely donor-specific TCR clusters.

From germline, CDR1 is GTSNPN and CDR2 SVGIG (reference sequence). Trimming took 2 bases from V and 8 from J, leaving 12 bases between them. There are 12 residues in the CDR3. TCR alpha and TCR beta cDNA libraries carrying sample barcodes and UMIs came from 5'RACE with constant-segment primers. TCRdb fed the 5' RACE reads into MiXCR, producing one record per CDR3 protein. The sample includes about 47,000 distinct CDR3 sequences, 8% to 10% of them seen just once. General observations from the study: Clones shrinking between day 15 and 85 showed a balanced CD4/CD8 split, and those that grew later tilted toward CD4+.

The TCR comes from an adult woman who had mild COVID-19 (a few samples of this study predate the infection). Cell type and time point are not known. The rearrangement links TRBV30 to TRBJ1-2; maybe TRBD1 (5 bases). The sequencing input was PBMCs or a T cell subset sorted from them (not recorded which). CDR3 sequence (DNA): TGTGCCTGGAGTCCAGGGAGTAACGGCTACACCTTC. Translated, it gives CAWSPGSNGYTF.